Following are 3 T cell receptor beta chains from one sample sequenced in a study of identical twins. TCRdb passed the 5' RACE reads through MiXCR, listing each CDR3 protein once. Of roughly 690,000 distinct CDR3 sequences listed, around 6.1% are singletons. The sequencing sample was made of naive T cells sorted from blood. These receptors came from a young man in good health.

On this clonotype itself: A much larger clone differs by one base, so this may be a read error. In nucleotides, the CDR3 is TGCGCCAGCAGCTGGGGGACAGCCCAAGAGACCCAGTACTTC. Its protein is CASSWGTAQETQYF. This chain connects TRBV5-1 to TRBJ2-5; TRBD1 agrees at 7 bases. The CDR3 covers 14 residues. The ends lost 3 bases at V and 1 base at J; junction bases unmatched: 3. Germline V gives CDR1 SGHRS, CDR2 YFSETQ.

This clonotype has a handful of counts. In nucleotides, the CDR3 is TGCGCCAGCTCGGGACTAGCGGGATATGAGCAGTTCTTC. Amino acids: CASSGLAGYEQFF. V gene TRBV10-1 combines with J gene TRBJ2-1; TRBD2 matches 13 bases. The CDR3 is made up of 13 amino acids. Per germline, CDR1 WNHNN and CDR2 SYGVQD (reference sequence). V lost 8 bases, J lost 8 bases, and 3 bases stayed unmatched.

At least ten counts were recorded for this clonotype. This chain uses TRBV29-1 with TRBJ2-3; 11 bases fit TRBD1. The CDR3 extends over 18 amino acids. Trimming removed 0 bases from V and 4 bases from J; junction bases left unmatched: 12. The germline CDR1 and CDR2 sequences are SQVTM and ANQGSEA. The CDR3: CSVEDPSTGTGGSDTQYF. CDR3 nucleotide sequence: TGCAGCGTTGAAGACCCCAGTACCGGGACAGGGGGTTCAGATACGCAGTATTTT.